The 5 T cell receptor beta chains below were found in one sample sequenced in a study of shared clonotypes between healthy human individuals. CD45RO-negative, CCR7-positively selected cells formed the naive CD8 fraction, excluding terminally differentiated effector memory CD45RA+ cells. Method: immunoSEQ multiplex PCR; TCRdb's copy keeps in-frame clones and lacks some. The sample yields roughly 2 million clones, approximately 94% seen once. Source material: naive CD8+ T cells sorted from blood. The receptor source for this set is a man younger than 30 in good health.

The V call is TRBV9, the J call TRBJ2-3; D not certain. The CDR3 has 16 residues. Germline V gene sequence: CDR1 SGDLS, CDR2 YYNGEE. With 0 bases removed from V and 3 bases from J, the gap between germline ends came to 14 bases. This chain's CDR3 is CASSVGGIHRTDTQYF. The CDR3 region has the DNA TGTGCCAGCAGCGTAGGCGGCATCCACCGAACAGATACGCAGTATTTT.

The rearrangement uses TRBV10-1 and TRBJ2-7; D unresolved. The length of the CDR3 is 15 residues. Trimming cost V 2 bases and J 6 bases, with 17 bases left between them. CDR1 WNHNN and CDR2 SYGVQD come from the germline V gene (reference sequence). The DNA of the CDR3 is TGCGCCAGCAGTGAGCGCTCGTCCGTCGCCTCCGAGCAGTACTTC. Translation: CASSERSSVASEQYF.

Remarks on this clone: The same CDR3 can be traced to other DNA sequences in this sample. The chain links TRBV29-1 to TRBJ2-7; 10 bases align to TRBD1. Losses at the gene ends were 6 bases for V and 4 bases for J; bases not matched to a gene: 6. The CDR3 spans 13 residues. Looked up from germline, CDR1 is SQVTM and CDR2 is ANQGSEA. The CDR3 loop reads CSVRTGGGYEQYF. CDR3 DNA: TGCAGCGTGAGGACAGGGGGAGGGTACGAGCAGTACTTC.

As DNA, the CDR3 is TGTGCCAGCAGTTTAGGGGTAGGGCGGATGAATGAGCAGTTCTTC. Translated, it gives CASSLGVGRMNEQFF. V usage is TRBV28 and J usage is TRBJ2-1; D gene uncertain. This CDR3 spans 15 amino acids. Trimming shortened V by 2 bases and J by 7 bases, and 15 bases separated the two germline ends. Germline loops: CDR1 MDHEN, CDR2 SYDVKM.

The genes are TRBV9 and TRBJ1-1; D ambiguous. This CDR3 contains 13 residues. Deletions cut 4 bases from V and 0 bases from J, with 7 bases between. Germline assignment: CDR1 SGDLS and CDR2 YYNGEE. The CDR3 DNA reads TGTGCCAGCAGCTTTAGATTGAACACTGAAGCTTTCTTT. This codes for CASSFRLNTEAFF. Variable domain in full (rest from reference TRBV9 and TRBJ1-1): DSGVTQTPKHLITATGQRVTLRCSPRSGDLSVYWYQQSLDQGLQFLIQYYNGEERAKGNILERFSAQQFPDLHSELNLSSLELGDSALYFCASSFRLNTEAFFGQGTRLTVV.